Presented here are 14 T cell receptor beta chains from one specimen sequenced in a study of blood T cell repertoires in COVID-19. Sequencing used immunoSEQ multiplex PCR; TCRdb keeps in-frame clones, though not all of them. The repertoire includes fewer than 100,000 clones, around 83% of them detected once, and roughly 27% sits in the top ten. Sequences were obtained from peripheral blood. Source of these receptors: a human donor in a cohort sampled during active COVID-19.

The chain joins TRBV7-3 to TRBJ2-2, with D maybe TRBD2 (5 bases). CDR3 length: 13 residues. V was pared by 4 bases and J by 6 bases, with 9 bases between. The V gene's germline CDR1 is SGHTA and CDR2 FQGTGA. CDR3 region: CASSSIGAGELFF. CDR3 coding DNA: TGTGCCAGCAGCTCAATCGGGGCCGGGGAGCTGTTTTTT.

This rearrangement joins TRBV18 to TRBJ2-3; 10 nucleotides align to TRBD1. This CDR3 is 15 amino acids long. V trimming: 3 bases; J trimming: 4 bases; junction bases outside the gene matches: 4. Germline-derived CDR1 and CDR2 are KGHSH and LQKENI. CDR3 loop: CASSPGQGFSDTQYF. The CDR3 coding sequence is TGTGCCAGCTCACCGGGACAGGGGTTCTCAGATACGCAGTATTTT.

The chain employs TRBV18 and TRBJ2-3; tentatively, D is TRBD2 (5 bases). V dropped 5 bases and J dropped 1 base, with 13 bases sitting between them. CDR1 is KGHSH, CDR2 LQKENI, per germline. The CDR3 is 15 residues long. Here the CDR3 reads CASSSGAARTDTQYF. Written as DNA, the CDR3 is TGTGCCAGCTCATCAGGAGCGGCCCGCACAGATACGCAGTATTTT.

The chain employs TRBV13 and TRBJ2-7, with 7 nucleotides matching TRBD2. Trimming took 5 bases from V and 4 from J; bases not matched to a gene: 14. There are 16 residues in the CDR3. Germline assignment: CDR1 PRHDT and CDR2 FYEKMQ (reference sequence). DNA for the CDR3: TGTGCCAGCAGCGAGGGTTGGGGGGGGAAAACTTACGAGCAGTACTTC. It encodes CASSEGWGGKTYEQYF. The complete variable domain, with remaining parts taken from reference TRBV13 and TRBJ2-7, reads AAGVIQSPRHLIKEKRETATLKCYPIPRHDTVYWYQQGPGQDPQFLISFYEKMQSDKGSIPDRFSAQQFSDYHSELNMSSLELGDSALYFCASSEGWGGKTYEQYFGPGTRLTVT.

V and J are TRBV6-6 and TRBJ2-2; 8 bases are shared with TRBD1. Germline CDR1 is MNHNY and CDR2 is SVGAGI (reference sequence). V dropped 0 bases and J dropped 5; count of bases not matched to a gene: 2. This CDR3 is 15 amino acids long. CDR3 bases: TGTGCCAGCAGTTACTCACACAGGGGGACCGGGGAGCTGTTTTTT. Encoded protein: CASSYSHRGTGELFF.

The chain combines TRBV5-6 with TRBJ2-2, with a tentative D call TRBD1 (6 bases). V lost 0 bases, J lost 6 bases, and 9 bases lay in between. The CDR3 length is 14 residues. Germline V lookup: CDR1 SGHDT, CDR2 YYEEEE. The CDR3 protein is CASSLEGTSGELFF. The CDR3 DNA reads as TGTGCCAGCAGCTTGGAAGGGACATCCGGGGAGCTGTTTTTT.

This rearrangement joins TRBV18 to TRBJ1-1; TRBD1 is a possible D gene (6 bases). Germline CDR1 KGHSH, CDR2 LQKENI. This CDR3 region has 16 residues. The V end was cut by 2 bases, the J end by 0 bases, with 13 bases between. CDR3: CASSPEARQVNTEAFF. The DNA of the CDR3 is TGTGCCAGCTCACCAGAGGCGAGACAGGTGAACACTGAAGCTTTCTTT.

The CDR3 DNA sequence: TGTGCCAGCAGTTTATCAGGGGGCACTGAAGCTTTCTTT. It translates to CASSLSGGTEAFF. This chain joins TRBV12-3 or TRBV12-4 and TRBJ1-1; 7 bases map to TRBD1. The CDR3 is made up of 13 amino acids. Germline trimming cut 2 bases from V and 4 bases from J; bases unmatched to any gene: 1.

The J gene is TRBJ1-4, the V gene TRBV30, with D hard to call. Trimming pared 3 bases from V and 6 bases from J, leaving 11 bases between. The CDR3 is made up of 13 amino acids. The germline V gene encodes CDR1 GTSNPN and CDR2 SVGIG (reference sequence). The CDR3 nucleotides read TGTGCCTGGAGGGCGGGGAGGGATGAAAAACTGTTTTTT. This translates into CAWRAGRDEKLFF.

This clone was seen more than once but under ten times. The chain employs TRBV6-5 and TRBJ1-2, with 8 bases aligning to TRBD1. Per the germline V gene, CDR1 is MNHEY and CDR2 is SVGAGI. The junction had 7 bases not matched to a gene; V was cut back by 6 bases and J by 4 bases. The CDR3 has 14 amino acids. The CDR3 loop is CASRIGQGGYGYTF. The CDR3 DNA reads as TGTGCCAGCAGAATCGGACAGGGTGGCTATGGCTACACCTTC.

The rearrangement uses TRBV2 and TRBJ2-7, with TRBD1 identical over 11 bases. The CDR3 sequence is 15 residues long. CDR1 is SNHLY, CDR2 FYNNEI, per germline. Trimming took 5 bases from V and 1 from J; bases not matched to a gene: 4. CDR3 DNA: TGTGCCAGCAGTCCCCGGGACAGGGGGTCCTACGAGCAGTACTTC. It encodes CASSPRDRGSYEQYF.

This chain uses TRBV7-9 with TRBJ2-1; possible D gene TRBD1, 6 bases. V shed 4 bases and J shed 6 bases, with 13 bases lying between them. Germline CDR1 and CDR2: SEHNR and FQNEAQ (reference sequence). This CDR3 is built from 14 residues. The CDR3 loop is CASSWGHEVNEQFF. In DNA, the CDR3 is TGTGCCAGCAGCTGGGGGCATGAGGTCAATGAGCAGTTCTTC.

This chain uses TRBV6-4 with TRBJ2-3, with 12 bases aligning to TRBD2. The V gene end was trimmed by 0 bases and the J gene end by 6 bases; junction bases not matched to a gene: 4. The germline CDR1 and CDR2 sequences are MRHNA and SNTAGT. The CDR3 loop spans 16 amino acids. The CDR3 is CASSDSASGGADTQYF. CDR3 DNA: TGTGCCAGCAGTGACTCCGCTAGCGGGGGGGCGGATACGCAGTATTTT.

The chain carries TRBV4-1 and TRBJ2-1; D possibly corresponds to TRBD1 (6 bases). The CDR3 loop spans 14 amino acids. Germline-derived CDR1 and CDR2 are MGHRA and YSYEKL. The V and J ends lost 0 bases and 4 bases respectively, with 7 bases between them. CDR3 loop: CASSQDTGYNEQFF. The CDR3 DNA follows: TGCGCCAGCAGCCAAGATACAGGGTACAATGAGCAGTTCTTC.